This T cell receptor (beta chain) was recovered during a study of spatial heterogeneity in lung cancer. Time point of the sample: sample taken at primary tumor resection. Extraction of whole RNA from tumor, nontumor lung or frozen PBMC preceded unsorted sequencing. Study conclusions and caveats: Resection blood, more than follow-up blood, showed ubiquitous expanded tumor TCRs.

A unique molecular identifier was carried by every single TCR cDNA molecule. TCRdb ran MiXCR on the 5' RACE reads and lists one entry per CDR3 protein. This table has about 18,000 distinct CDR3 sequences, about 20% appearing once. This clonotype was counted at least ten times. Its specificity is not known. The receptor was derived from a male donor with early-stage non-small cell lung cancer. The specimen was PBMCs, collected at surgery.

The CDR3 reads CASSLGRGATDTQYF. As DNA, the CDR3 is TGTGCCAGCAGCTTGGGGCGGGGGGCGACAGATACGCAGTATTTT. The genes are TRBV7-8 and TRBJ2-3; TRBD2 aligns across 8 bases. The germline gives CDR1 SGHVS, CDR2 FQNEAQ. The junction had 5 bases not matched to a gene; V was cut back by 3 bases and J by 3 bases. The CDR3 runs to 15 residues.